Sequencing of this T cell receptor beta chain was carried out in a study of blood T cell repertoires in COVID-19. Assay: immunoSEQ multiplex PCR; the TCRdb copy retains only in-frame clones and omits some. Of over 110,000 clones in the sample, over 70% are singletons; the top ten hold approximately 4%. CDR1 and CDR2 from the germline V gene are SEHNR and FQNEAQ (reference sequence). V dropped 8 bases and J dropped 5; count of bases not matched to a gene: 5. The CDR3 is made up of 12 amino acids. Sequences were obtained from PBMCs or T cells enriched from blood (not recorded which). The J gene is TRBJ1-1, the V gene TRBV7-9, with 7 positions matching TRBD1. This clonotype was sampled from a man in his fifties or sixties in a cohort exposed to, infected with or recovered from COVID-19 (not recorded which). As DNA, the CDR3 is TGTGCCAGCGGCCAGGGGGTAACTGAAGCTTTCTTT. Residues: CASGQGVTEAFF.